This entry lists 11 T cell receptor beta chains sequenced from one sample in a study of regulatory T cells in long-lasting Graves disease. Researchers made TCR beta libraries by using iRepertoire HTBI primers and running Arm-PCR on CDR3 regions. From the multiplex PCR reads, TCRdb called clonotypes with MiXCR, one entry per CDR3 protein. The sample shows some 600,000 distinct CDR3 sequences, about 15% of them seen only once. Described time point: newly diagnosed GD, antithyroid drugs for less than 3 months. With RNA extracted from PBMCs as input, the TCR library was made. These sequences were also reported in another study, on T cells in Graves' hyperthyroidism and ophthalmopathy.

The specimen comprised peripheral blood mononuclear cells (PBMCs), sampled at new diagnosis, from a patient treated with antithyroid drugs. Receptor source: a man in his late teens or twenties with Graves disease.

This clonotype was observed a few times. This chain uses TRBV5-1 with TRBJ2-5; weak D call: TRBD2 (7 bases). Trimming took off 4 bases at V and 5 bases at J, with 15 bases between the two ends. The CDR3 loop spans 14 amino acids. Per germline, CDR1 SGHRS and CDR2 YFSETQ. The CDR3 nucleotides read TGCGCCAGCAGCCGGCTTGGGGGGGCGGAGACCCAGTACTTC. As protein: CASSRLGGAETQYF.

This clonotype was found many times. The V call is TRBV12-3 or TRBV12-4, the J call TRBJ2-7; 8 bases map to TRBD2. V dropped 3 bases and J dropped 6; count of bases not matched to a gene: 10. This CDR3 spans 15 amino acids. CDR3 amino acids: CASSFSGSGRREQYF. As DNA, the CDR3 is TGTGCCAGCAGTTTTAGCGGCAGCGGGAGACGCGAGCAGTACTTC.

This chain links TRBV28 with TRBJ1-1; tentatively, D is TRBD1 (6 bases). The V gene lost 6 bases and the J gene lost 1 base, with 18 bases spanning the gap. Looked up from germline, CDR1 is MDHEN and CDR2 is SYDVKM. This CDR3 region has 16 residues. DNA for the CDR3: TGTGCCAGCAGCTCCCGGGGGGGGCGGGGGAACACTGAAGCTTTCTTT. It is translated as CASSSRGGRGNTEAFF.

This clonotype has a handful of counts. This chain uses TRBV28 with TRBJ1-4; TRBD1 might be the D (5 bases). This CDR3 is 15 amino acids long. From germline, CDR1 is MDHEN and CDR2 SYDVKM. The V and J ends lost 6 bases and 0 bases respectively, with 11 bases between them. CDR3 bases: TGTGCCAGCAGAAGCCAGACAGCAACTAATGAAAAACTGTTTTTT. Its protein product is CASRSQTATNEKLFF.

This clonotype occurred many times. The gene calls are TRBV7-9 and TRBJ2-3; TRBD2 matches at 9 bases. Trimming at V came to 5 bases and at J to 6 bases, leaving 9 bases not matched to a gene. Germline V lookup: CDR1 SEHNR, CDR2 FQNEAQ (reference sequence). The CDR3 totals 15 residues. The CDR3 spells CASSDTSGLIDTQYF. CDR3 nucleotide sequence: TGTGCCAGCAGCGACACTAGCGGGCTCATTGATACGCAGTATTTT.

This chain joins TRBV25-1 and TRBJ1-2; D perhaps matches TRBD1 (5 bases). The CDR3 covers 14 residues. The germline V gene encodes CDR1 MGHDK and CDR2 SYGVNS. Trimming shortened V by 2 bases and J by 6 bases, and 13 bases separated the two germline ends. The CDR3 DNA is TGTGCCAGCAGTGAACCGGGGCCGTCGGATGGCTACACCTTC. Its translation: CASSEPGPSDGYTF.

This rearrangement joins TRBV20-1 to TRBJ1-2; possibly TRBD1 for D (5 bases). Between the trimmed V and J ends, which lost 4 bases and 4 bases, there was a span of 16 bases. The germline V gene encodes CDR1 DFQATT and CDR2 SNEGSKA (reference sequence). The CDR3 contains 14 residues. CDR3 region: CSATRLREGYGYTF. The CDR3 region has the DNA TGCAGTGCTACCAGACTCAGGGAGGGCTATGGCTACACCTTC.

A few counts support this clonotype. The CDR3 region is CASSLDGGSYDTEAFF. The CDR3 bases are TGCGCCAGCAGCTTGGATGGGGGCTCATATGACACTGAAGCTTTCTTT. This chain connects TRBV5-1 to TRBJ1-1, with a possible D match to TRBD1 (6 bases). Per the germline V gene, CDR1 is SGHRS and CDR2 is YFSETQ. This CDR3 comprises 16 residues. V was trimmed by 0 bases and J by 3 bases, leaving 15 bases between them.

This clonotype was seen ten or more times. J is TRBJ1-2 and V is TRBV27, with unresolved D. The germline V gene has CDR1 MNHEY and CDR2 SMNVEV (reference sequence). The CDR3 has 13 residues. The V gene lost 6 bases and the J gene lost 6 bases, with 14 bases spanning the gap. The CDR3 region is CASSLGLKNGYTF. Written as DNA, the CDR3 is TGTGCCAGCAGCCTCGGTTTAAAAAATGGCTACACCTTC.

This clonotype was recorded many times. The genes are TRBV12-3 or TRBV12-4 and TRBJ2-3, with 9 positions matching TRBD2. V lost 6 bases and J lost 13; bases outside the gene matches: 11. This CDR3 has 13 residues. For the CDR3, the DNA is TGTGCCAGCAGATCGACGACTAGCGGTATTGAGTATTTT. Translated: CASRSTTSGIEYF.

This clonotype was seen ten or more times. J is TRBJ2-1 and V is TRBV2, with a weak D call TRBD2 (6 bases). CDR3 length: 15 amino acids. CDR1 is SNHLY, CDR2 FYNNEI, per germline. V was cut by 6 bases and J by 3 bases, with 15 bases left in between. CDR3 nucleotide sequence: TGTGCCAGCAGCCCGCTTACGGGAGTCTACAATGAGCAGTTCTTC. It encodes CASSPLTGVYNEQFF. The complete variable domain, with remaining parts taken from reference TRBV2 and TRBJ2-1, reads EPEVTQTPSHQVTQMGQEVILRCVPISNHLYFYWYRQILGQKVEFLVSFYNNEISEKSEIFDDQFSVERPDGSNFTLKIRSTKLEDSAMYFCASSPLTGVYNEQFFGPGTRLTVL.